The present T cell receptor beta chain was sequenced within a study of cytomegalovirus exposure and HLA in healthy donors. About the research overall: The Caucasian-associated ancestry cluster held more than 80% of approximately 400 genotyped donors.

Per germline, CDR1 SGHVS and CDR2 FNYEAQ. The CDR3 loop spans 15 amino acids. V shed 1 base, J shed 3 bases, and the junction held 6 bases outside the gene matches. Study-wide results and limits: Reportedly, TCR beta sequences accurately predicted HLA-A and HLA-B alleles in most subjects. The sole available immune exposure information was CMV serostatus. The authors later found most CMV-associated TCR beta chains appeared HLA-restricted.

The PCR ran on 60 Vbeta and 13 Jbeta primers. TCRdb keeps only in-frame clones here, not all; method: immunoSEQ multiplex PCR. The table lists 200,000 or so clones, around 87% of them singletons. About this clone itself: Its antigen is not identified.

Sequenced: PBMCs. This chain joins TRBV7-6 and TRBJ2-7; the match to TRBD2 covers 7 bases. This sequence was found in a man aged 30 to 45 in good health and CMV-seronegative. The chain's CDR3 is CASSLGDYLNYEQYF. The CDR3 DNA sequence: TGTGCCAGCAGCTTAGGGGACTATCTTAACTACGAGCAGTACTTC.